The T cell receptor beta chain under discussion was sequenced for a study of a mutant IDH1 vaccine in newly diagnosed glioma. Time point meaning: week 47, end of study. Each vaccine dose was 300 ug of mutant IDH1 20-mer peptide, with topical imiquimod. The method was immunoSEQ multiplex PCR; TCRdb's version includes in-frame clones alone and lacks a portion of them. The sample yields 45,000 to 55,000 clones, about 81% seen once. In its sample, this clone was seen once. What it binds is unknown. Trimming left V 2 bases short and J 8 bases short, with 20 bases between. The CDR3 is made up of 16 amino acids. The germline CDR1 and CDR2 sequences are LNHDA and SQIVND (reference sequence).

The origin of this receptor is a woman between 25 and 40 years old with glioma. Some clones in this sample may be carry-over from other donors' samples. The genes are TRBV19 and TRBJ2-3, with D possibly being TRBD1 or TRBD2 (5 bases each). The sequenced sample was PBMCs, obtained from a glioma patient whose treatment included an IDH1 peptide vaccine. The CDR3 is CASSIPQQGPLTTQYF. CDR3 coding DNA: TGTGCCAGTAGTATACCCCAGCAGGGACCTTTGACTACGCAGTATTTT.